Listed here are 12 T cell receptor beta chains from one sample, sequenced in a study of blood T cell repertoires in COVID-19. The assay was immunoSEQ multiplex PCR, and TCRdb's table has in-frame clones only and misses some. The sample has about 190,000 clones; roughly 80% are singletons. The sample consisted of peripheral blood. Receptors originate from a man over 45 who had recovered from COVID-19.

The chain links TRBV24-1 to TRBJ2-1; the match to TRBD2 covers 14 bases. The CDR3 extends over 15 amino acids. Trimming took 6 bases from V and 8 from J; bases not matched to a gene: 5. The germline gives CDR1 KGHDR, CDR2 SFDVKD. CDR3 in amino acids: CATSRLAGGVDEQFF. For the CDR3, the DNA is TGTGCCACCAGTCGACTAGCGGGAGGGGTTGATGAGCAGTTCTTC.

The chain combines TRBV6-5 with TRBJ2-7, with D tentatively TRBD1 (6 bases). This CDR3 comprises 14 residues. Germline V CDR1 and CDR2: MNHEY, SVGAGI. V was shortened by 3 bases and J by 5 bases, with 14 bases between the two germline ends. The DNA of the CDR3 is TGTGCCAGCAGTTATCAATTCCAGGGGCACGAGCAGTACTTC. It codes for CASSYQFQGHEQYF.

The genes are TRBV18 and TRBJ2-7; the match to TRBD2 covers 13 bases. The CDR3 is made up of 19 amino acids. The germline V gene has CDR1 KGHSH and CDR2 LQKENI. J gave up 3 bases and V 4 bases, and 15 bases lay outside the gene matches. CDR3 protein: CASSLQGRGLAGAHYEQYF. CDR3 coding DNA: TGTGCCAGCTCACTTCAGGGGCGTGGACTAGCGGGAGCCCACTACGAGCAGTACTTC.

This CDR3 reads CASSVAGGRNEQFF. The DNA of the CDR3 is TGCGCCAGCAGTGTAGCGGGAGGCCGGAATGAGCAGTTCTTC. The rearrangement joins TRBV10-1 to TRBJ2-1; 10 bases map to TRBD2. Germline loops: CDR1 WNHNN, CDR2 SYGVQD (reference sequence). The CDR3 loop spans 14 amino acids. V lost 4 bases to trimming and J lost 7 bases; unmatched junction nucleotides: 4.

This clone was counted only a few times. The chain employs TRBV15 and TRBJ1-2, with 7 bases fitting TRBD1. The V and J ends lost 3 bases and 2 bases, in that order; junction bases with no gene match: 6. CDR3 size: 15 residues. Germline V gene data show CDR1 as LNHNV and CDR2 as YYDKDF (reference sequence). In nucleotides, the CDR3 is TGTGCCACCAGCAGGGGGGACAGTAGGAACTATGGCTACACCTTC. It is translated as CATSRGDSRNYGYTF.

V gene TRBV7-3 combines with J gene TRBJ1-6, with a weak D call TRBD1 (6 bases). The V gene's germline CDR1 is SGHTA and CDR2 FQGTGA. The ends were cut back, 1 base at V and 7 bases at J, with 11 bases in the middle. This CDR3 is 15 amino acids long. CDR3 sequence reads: CASSLIGTLNSPLHF. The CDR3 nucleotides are TGTGCCAGCAGCTTAATCGGGACATTAAATTCACCCCTCCACTTT.

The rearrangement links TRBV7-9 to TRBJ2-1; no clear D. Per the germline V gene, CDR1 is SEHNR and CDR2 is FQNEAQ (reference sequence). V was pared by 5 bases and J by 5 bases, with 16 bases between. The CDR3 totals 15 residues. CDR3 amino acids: CASSLVGGSHNEQFF. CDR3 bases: TGTGCCAGCAGCCTCGTCGGTGGTTCACACAATGAGCAGTTCTTC.

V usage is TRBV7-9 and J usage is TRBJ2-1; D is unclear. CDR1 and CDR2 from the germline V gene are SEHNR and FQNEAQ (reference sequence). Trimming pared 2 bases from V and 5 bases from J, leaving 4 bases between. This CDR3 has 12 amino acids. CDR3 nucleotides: TGTGCCAGCAGCTTAATCGACAATGAGCAGTTCTTC. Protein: CASSLIDNEQFF.

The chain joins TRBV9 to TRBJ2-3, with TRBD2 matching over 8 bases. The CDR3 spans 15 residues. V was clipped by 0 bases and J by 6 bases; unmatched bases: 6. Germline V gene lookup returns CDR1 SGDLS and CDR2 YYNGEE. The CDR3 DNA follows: TGTGCCAGCAGCGTAGGAGCGGGAGTATCGGATACGCAGTATTTT. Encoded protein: CASSVGAGVSDTQYF.

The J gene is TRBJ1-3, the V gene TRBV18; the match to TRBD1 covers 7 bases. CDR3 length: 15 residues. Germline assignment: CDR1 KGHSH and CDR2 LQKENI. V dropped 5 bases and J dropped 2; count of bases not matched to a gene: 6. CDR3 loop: CASSTGTATGNTIYF. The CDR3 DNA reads TGTGCCAGCTCAACCGGGACAGCAACTGGAAACACCATATATTTT.

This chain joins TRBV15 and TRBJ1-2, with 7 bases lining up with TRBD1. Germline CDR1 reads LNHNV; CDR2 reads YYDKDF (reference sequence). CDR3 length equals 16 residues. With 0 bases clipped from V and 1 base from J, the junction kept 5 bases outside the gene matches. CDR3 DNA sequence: TGTGCCACCAGCAGAGATCACAGGGGAGTTAACTATGGCTACACCTTC. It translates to CATSRDHRGVNYGYTF.

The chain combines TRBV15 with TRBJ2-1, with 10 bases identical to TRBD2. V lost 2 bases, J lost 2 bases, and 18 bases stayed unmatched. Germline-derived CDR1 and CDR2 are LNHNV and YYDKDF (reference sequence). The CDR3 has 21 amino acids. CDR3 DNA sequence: TGTGCCACCAGCAGAAACCCCGGGGCTAGCGGGAGTATCGGCCCCTACAATGAGCAGTTCTTC. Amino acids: CATSRNPGASGSIGPYNEQFF.